This T cell receptor beta chain was recorded in a study of T cell responses to AZD1222 COVID-19 vaccine. Generated by immunoSEQ multiplex PCR, the TCRdb table keeps only in-frame clones and is missing some. The table has approximately 140,000 clones, over 85% seen once. Whole-study findings and limits: Baseline serostatus was positive in only six AZD1222 recipients. At 160-218 and 743-854, vaccine-associated CD4 TCRs were dominant, and they spanned spike. White British people made up most donors, females outnumbered males, and clonal diversity was possibly underestimated. Increased Spike-specific TCR breadth and depth were observed after two AZD1222 doses.

About this clone: Antigen specificity is unknown.

Germline V gives CDR1 SGHKS, CDR2 YYEKEE (reference sequence). The V end was cut by 3 bases, the J end by 2 bases, with 8 bases between. CDR3 length: 13 residues. This receptor was identified in an adult in good health. This chain joins TRBV5-5 and TRBJ2-5, with D unresolved. This specimen was peripheral blood, taken on day 0 of MenACWY control vaccination. CDR3 sequence: CASSSTGQETQYF. In nucleotides, the CDR3 is TGTGCCAGCAGCTCGACCGGGCAAGAGACCCAGTACTTC.